Detailed here is one T cell receptor beta chain. Sequencing was performed with immunoSEQ multiplex PCR; in TCRdb, only in-frame clones are kept and a portion is missing. The sample has about 400,000 clones, just under 95% seen once. This record comes from a study of shared T cell receptors in the human thymus. V was trimmed by 4 bases and J by 5 bases, leaving 12 bases between them. The CDR3 extends over 13 amino acids. The germline V gene has CDR1 SGDLS and CDR2 YYNGEE. The sequence was collected from a human donor. The sequencing input was thymocytes. The rearrangement uses TRBV9 and TRBJ1-2; D gene uncertain. The CDR3 bases are TGTGCCAGCAGCCTAAGCGGGTTGTATGGCTACACCTTC. Its protein product is CASSLSGLYGYTF.